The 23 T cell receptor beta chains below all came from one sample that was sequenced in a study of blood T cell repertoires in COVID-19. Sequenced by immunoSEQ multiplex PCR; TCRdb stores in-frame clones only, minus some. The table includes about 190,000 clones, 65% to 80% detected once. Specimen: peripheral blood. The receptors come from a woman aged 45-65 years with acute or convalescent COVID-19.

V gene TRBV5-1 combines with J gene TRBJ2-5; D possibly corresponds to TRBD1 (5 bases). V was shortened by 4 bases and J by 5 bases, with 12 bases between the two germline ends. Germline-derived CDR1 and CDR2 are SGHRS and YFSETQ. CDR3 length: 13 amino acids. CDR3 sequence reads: CASSAGFGETQYF. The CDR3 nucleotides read TGCGCCAGCAGCGCAGGGTTTGGCGAGACCCAGTACTTC.

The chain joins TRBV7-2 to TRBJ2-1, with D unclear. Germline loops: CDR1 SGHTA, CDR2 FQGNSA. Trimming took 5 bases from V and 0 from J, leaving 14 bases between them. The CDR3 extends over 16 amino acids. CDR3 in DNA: TGTGCCAGCAGCCCCCGACTCCCGAGCTCCTACAATGAGCAGTTCTTC. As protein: CASSPRLPSSYNEQFF.

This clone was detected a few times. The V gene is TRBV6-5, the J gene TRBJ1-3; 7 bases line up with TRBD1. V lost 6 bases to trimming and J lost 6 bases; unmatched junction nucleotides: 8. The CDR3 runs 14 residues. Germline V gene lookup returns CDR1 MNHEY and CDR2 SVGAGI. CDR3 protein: CASRGTAPPNTIYF. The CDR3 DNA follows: TGTGCCAGCAGAGGGACAGCCCCACCAAACACCATATATTTT.

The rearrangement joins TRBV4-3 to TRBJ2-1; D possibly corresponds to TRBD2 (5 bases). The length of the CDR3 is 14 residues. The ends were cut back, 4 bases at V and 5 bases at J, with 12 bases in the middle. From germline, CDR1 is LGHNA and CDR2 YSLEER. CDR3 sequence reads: CASSRGADDNEQFF. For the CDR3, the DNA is TGCGCCAGCAGCCGGGGAGCGGATGACAATGAGCAGTTCTTC.

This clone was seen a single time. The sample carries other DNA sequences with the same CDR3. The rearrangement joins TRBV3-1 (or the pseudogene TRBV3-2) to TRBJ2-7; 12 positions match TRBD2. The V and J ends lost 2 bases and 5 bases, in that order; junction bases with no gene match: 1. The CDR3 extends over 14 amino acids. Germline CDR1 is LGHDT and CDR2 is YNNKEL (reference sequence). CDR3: CASSQLAGGDEQYF. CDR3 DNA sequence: TGTGCCAGCAGCCAACTAGCGGGAGGGGACGAGCAGTACTTC.

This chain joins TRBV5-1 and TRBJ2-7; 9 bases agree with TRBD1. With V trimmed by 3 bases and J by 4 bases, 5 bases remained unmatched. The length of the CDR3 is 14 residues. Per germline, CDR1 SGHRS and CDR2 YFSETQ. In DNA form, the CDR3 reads TGCGCCAGCAGCTGGGACAGGGCACCTTACGAGCAGTACTTC. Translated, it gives CASSWDRAPYEQYF.

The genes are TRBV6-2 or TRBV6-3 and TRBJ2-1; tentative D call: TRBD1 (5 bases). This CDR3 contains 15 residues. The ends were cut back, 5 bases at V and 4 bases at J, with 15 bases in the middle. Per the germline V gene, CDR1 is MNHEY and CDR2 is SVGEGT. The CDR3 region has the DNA TGTGCCAGCAGTGGTCAGGGAAGGGGATACAATGAGCAGTTCTTC. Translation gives CASSGQGRGYNEQFF.

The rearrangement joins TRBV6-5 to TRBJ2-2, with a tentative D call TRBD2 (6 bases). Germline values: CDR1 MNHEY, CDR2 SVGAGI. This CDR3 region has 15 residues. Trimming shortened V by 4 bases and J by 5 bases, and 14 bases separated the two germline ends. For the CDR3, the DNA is TGTGCCAGCAGTTCTCTGGGGGGAGGTACCGGGGAGCTGTTTTTT. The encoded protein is CASSSLGGGTGELFF.

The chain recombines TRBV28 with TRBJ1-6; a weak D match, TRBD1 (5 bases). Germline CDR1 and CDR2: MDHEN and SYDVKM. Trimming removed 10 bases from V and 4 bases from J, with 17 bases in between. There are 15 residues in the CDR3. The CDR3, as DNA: TGTGCCACTCTTCCCGGGGACTCTTATAATTCACCCCTCCACTTT. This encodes CATLPGDSYNSPLHF. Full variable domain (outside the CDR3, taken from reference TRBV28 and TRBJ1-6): DVKVTQSSRYLVKRTGEKVFLECVQDMDHENMFWYRQDPGLGLRLIYFSYDVKMKEKGDIPEGYSVSREKKERFSLILESASTNQTSMYLCATLPGDSYNSPLHFGNGTRLTVT.

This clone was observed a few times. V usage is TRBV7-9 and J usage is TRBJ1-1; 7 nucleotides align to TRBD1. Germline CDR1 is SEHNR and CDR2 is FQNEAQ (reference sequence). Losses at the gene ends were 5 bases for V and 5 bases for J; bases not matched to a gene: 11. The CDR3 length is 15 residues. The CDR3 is CASSLGGEGHTEAFF. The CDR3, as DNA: TGTGCCAGCAGCCTAGGGGGCGAAGGTCATACTGAAGCTTTCTTT. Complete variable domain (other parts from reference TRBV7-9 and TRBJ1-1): DTGVSQNPRHKITKRGQNVTFRCDPISEHNRLYWYRQTLGQGPEFLTYFQNEAQLEKSRLLSDRFSAERPKGSFSTLEIQRTEQGDSAMYLCASSLGGEGHTEAFFGQGTRLTVV.

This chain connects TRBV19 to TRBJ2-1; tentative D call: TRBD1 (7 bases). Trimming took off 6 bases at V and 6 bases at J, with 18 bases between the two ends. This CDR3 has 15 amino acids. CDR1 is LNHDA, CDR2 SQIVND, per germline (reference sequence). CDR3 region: CASSQRRQGGNEQFF. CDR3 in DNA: TGTGCCAGTAGCCAACGGCGACAGGGAGGCAATGAGCAGTTCTTC.

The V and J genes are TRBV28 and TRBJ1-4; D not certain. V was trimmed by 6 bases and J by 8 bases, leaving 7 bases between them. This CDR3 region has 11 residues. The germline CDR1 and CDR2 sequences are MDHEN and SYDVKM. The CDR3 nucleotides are TGTGCCAGCAGGAATAGAGAAAAACTGTTTTTT. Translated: CASRNREKLFF.

The CDR3 bases are TGTGCCAGCAGCCGGGACAGGGAGGTATATTCTGGTTCACCCCTCCACTTT. Amino acids: CASSRDREVYSGSPLHF. The J gene is TRBJ1-6, the V gene TRBV11-2; 9 bases align to TRBD1. The length of the CDR3 is 17 residues. After removal of 5 bases from V and 9 bases from J, the junction contained 14 bases not matched to a gene. Germline assignment: CDR1 SGHAT and CDR2 FQNNGV. Complete variable domain (other parts from reference TRBV11-2 and TRBJ1-6): EAGVAQSPRYKIIEKRQSVAFWCNPISGHATLYWYQQILGQGPKLLIQFQNNGVVDDSQLPKDRFSAERLKGVDSTLKIQPAKLEDSAVYLCASSRDREVYSGSPLHFGNGTRLTVT.

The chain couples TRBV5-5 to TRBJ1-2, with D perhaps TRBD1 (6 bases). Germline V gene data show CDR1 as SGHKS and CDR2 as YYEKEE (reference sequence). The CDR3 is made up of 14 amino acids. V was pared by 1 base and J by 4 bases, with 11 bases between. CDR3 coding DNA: TGTGCCAGCAGCTTGAATTCCAGGGGCTATGGCTACACCTTC. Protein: CASSLNSRGYGYTF.

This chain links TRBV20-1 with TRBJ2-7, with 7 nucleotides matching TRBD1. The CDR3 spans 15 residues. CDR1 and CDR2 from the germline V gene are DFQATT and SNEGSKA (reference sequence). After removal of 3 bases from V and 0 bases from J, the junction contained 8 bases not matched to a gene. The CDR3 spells CSASGGQLSSYEQYF. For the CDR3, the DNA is TGCAGTGCTAGTGGGGGACAGTTGTCCTCCTACGAGCAGTACTTC.

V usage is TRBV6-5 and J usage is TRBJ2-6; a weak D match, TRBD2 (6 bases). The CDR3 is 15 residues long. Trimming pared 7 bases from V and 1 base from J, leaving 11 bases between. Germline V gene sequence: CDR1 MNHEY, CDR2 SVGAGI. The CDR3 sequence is CASTPLASGANVLTF. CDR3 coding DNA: TGTGCCAGCACTCCCCTAGCGTCTGGGGCCAACGTCCTGACTTTC.

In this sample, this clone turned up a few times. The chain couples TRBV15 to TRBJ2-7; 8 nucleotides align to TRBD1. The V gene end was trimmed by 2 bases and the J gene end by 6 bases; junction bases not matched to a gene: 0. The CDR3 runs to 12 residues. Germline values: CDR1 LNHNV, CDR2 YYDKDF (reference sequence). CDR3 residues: CATSRTGGEQYF. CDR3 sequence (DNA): TGTGCCACCAGCAGAACAGGGGGCGAGCAGTACTTC.

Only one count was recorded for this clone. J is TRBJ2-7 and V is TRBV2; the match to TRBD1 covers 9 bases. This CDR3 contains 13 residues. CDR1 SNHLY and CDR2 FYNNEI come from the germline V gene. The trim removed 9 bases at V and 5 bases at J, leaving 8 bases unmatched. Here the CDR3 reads CASFTGQGNEQYF. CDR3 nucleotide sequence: TGTGCCAGTTTCACAGGACAGGGGAACGAGCAGTACTTC. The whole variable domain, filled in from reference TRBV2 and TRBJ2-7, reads EPEVTQTPSHQVTQMGQEVILRCVPISNHLYFYWYRQILGQKVEFLVSFYNNEISEKSEIFDDQFSVERPDGSNFTLKIRSTKLEDSAMYFCASFTGQGNEQYFGPGTRLTVT.

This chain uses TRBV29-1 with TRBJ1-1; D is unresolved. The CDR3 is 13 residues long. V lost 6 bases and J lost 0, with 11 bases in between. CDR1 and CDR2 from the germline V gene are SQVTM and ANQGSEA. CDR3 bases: TGCAGCGTCAGGATTAGTGTGAACACTGAAGCTTTCTTT. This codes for CSVRISVNTEAFF.

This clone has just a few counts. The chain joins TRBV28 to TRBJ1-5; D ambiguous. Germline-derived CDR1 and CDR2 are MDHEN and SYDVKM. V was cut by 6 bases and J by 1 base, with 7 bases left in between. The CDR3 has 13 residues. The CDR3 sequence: CASSRWSNQPQHF. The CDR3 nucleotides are TGTGCCAGCAGCCGGTGGAGCAATCAGCCCCAGCATTTT.

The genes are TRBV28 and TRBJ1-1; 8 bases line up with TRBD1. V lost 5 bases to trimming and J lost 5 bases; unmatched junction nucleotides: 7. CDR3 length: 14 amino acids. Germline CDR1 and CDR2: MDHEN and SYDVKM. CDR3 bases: TGTGCCAGCAGTACCGGGACAGGACGGACTGAAGCTTTCTTT. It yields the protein CASSTGTGRTEAFF.

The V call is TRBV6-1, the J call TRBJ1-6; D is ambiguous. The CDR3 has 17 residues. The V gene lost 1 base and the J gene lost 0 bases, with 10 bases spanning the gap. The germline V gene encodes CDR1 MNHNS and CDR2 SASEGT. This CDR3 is CASSEGVWSSYNSPLHF. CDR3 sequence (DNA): TGTGCCAGCAGTGAAGGTGTATGGAGCTCCTATAATTCACCCCTCCACTTT.

CDR3 DNA sequence: TGTGCCAGCAGCTTAAACAGACCGAACACTGAAGCTTTCTTT. Protein: CASSLNRPNTEAFF. The rearrangement uses TRBV11-2 and TRBJ1-1; D uncertain. CDR3 length: 14 amino acids. V lost 2 bases and J 1 base, leaving 8 bases between the germline ends. Germline lookup yields CDR1 SGHAT and CDR2 FQNNGV.